This entry is about one T cell receptor beta chain. This sample was included in a study of blood T cell repertoires in COVID-19. Overall study context: The analysed material was cDNA or gDNA that came from T cells, B-cell-depleted T cells, or PBMCs.

This CDR3 spans 16 amino acids. The junction had 6 bases not matched to a gene; V was cut back by 0 bases and J by 5 bases. Germline loops: CDR1 MNHNY, CDR2 SVGAGI (reference sequence). Using immunoSEQ multiplex PCR, the repertoire was profiled, and TCRdb retains in-frame clones only, with some absent. The table records roughly 250,000 clones, less than 90% of them present only once. Sequencing used peripheral blood. The receptor was derived from a man in his fifties or sixties who had recovered from COVID-19. The rearrangement joins TRBV6-6 to TRBJ2-1; the match to TRBD2 covers 8 bases. CDR3 DNA sequence: TGTGCCAGCAGTTACTCGACGCCGGGGGGGGACAATGAGCAGTTCTTC. Translated, it gives CASSYSTPGGDNEQFF.